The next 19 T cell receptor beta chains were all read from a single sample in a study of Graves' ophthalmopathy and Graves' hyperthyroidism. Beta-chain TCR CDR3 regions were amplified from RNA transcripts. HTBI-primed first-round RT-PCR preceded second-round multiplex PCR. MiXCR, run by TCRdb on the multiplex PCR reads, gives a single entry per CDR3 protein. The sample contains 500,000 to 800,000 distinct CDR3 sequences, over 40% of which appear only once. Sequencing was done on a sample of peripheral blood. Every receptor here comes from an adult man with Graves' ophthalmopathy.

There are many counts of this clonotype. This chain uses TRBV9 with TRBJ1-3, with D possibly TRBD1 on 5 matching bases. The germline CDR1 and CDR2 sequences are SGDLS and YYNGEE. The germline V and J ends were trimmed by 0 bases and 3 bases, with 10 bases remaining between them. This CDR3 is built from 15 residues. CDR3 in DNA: TGTGCCAGCAGCGTAGCTGGGGGAGGTGGAAACACCATATATTTT. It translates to CASSVAGGGGNTIYF. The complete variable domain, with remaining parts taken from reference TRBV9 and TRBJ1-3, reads DSGVTQTPKHLITATGQRVTLRCSPRSGDLSVYWYQQSLDQGLQFLIQYYNGEERAKGNILERFSAQQFPDLHSELNLSSLELGDSALYFCASSVAGGGGNTIYFGEGSWLTVV.

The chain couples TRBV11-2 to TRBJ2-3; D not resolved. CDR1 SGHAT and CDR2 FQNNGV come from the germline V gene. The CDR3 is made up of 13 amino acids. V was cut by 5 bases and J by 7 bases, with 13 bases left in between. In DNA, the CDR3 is TGTGCCAGCAGCCCCATCGGGCGAAATACGCAGTATTTT. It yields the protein CASSPIGRNTQYF.

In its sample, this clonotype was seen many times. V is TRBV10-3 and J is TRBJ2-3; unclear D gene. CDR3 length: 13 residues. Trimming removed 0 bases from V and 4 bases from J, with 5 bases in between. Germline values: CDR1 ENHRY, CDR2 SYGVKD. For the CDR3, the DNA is TGTGCCATCAGTGAGTCGAACGCAGATACGCAGTATTTT. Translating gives CAISESNADTQYF.

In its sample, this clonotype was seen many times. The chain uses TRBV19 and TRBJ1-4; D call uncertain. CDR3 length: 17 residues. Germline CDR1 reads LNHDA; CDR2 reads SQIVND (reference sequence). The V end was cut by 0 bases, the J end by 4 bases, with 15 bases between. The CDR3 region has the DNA TGTGCCAGTAGTATAGATCTCTCGGACTCAGTTAATGAAAAACTGTTTTTT. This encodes CASSIDLSDSVNEKLFF.

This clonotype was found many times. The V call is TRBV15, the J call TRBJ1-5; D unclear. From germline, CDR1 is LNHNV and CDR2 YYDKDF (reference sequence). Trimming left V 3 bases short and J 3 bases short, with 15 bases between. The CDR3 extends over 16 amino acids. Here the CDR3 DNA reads TGTGCCACCAGCAGTGTATTGGGCAGCCTCAATCAGCCCCAGCATTTT. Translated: CATSSVLGSLNQPQHF.

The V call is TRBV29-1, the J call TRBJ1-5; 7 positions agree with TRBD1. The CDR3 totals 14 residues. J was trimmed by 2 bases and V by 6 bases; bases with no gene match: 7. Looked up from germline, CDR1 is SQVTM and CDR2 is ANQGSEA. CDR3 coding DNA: TGCAGCGTAGGGCCAGGGGGAGGCAATCAGCCCCAGCATTTT. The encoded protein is CSVGPGGGNQPQHF.

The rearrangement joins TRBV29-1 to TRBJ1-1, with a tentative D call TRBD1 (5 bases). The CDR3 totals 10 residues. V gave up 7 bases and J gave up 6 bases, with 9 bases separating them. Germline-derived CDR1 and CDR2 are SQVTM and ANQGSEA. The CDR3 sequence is CSAGSSEAFF. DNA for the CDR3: TGCAGCGCAGGGTCTTCTGAAGCTTTCTTT.

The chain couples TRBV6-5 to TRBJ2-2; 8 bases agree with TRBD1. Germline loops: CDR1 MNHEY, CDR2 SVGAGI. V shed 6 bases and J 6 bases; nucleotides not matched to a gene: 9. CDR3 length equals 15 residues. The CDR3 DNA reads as TGTGCCAGCAGACCCCCGGGACAGGAATCCGGGGAGCTGTTTTTT. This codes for CASRPPGQESGELFF.

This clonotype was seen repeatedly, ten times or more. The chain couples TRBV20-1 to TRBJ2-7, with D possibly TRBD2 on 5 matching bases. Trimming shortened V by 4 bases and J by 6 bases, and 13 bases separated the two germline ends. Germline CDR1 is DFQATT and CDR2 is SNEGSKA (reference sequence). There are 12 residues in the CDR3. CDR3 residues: CSATLEVSEQYF. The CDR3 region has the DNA TGCAGTGCTACCCTGGAGGTGAGCGAGCAGTACTTC.

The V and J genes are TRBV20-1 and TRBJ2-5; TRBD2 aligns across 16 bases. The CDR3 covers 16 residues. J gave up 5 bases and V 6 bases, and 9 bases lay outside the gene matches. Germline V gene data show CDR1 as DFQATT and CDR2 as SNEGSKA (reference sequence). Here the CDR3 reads CSAPGTSGRAEETQYF. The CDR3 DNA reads TGCAGTGCACCCGGGACTAGCGGGAGGGCCGAGGAGACCCAGTACTTC.

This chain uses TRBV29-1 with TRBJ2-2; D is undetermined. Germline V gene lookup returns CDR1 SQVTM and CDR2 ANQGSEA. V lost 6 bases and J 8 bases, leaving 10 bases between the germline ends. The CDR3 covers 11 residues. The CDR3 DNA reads TGCAGCGTGACCCCGGGTGGGGAGCTGTTTTTT. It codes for CSVTPGGELFF.

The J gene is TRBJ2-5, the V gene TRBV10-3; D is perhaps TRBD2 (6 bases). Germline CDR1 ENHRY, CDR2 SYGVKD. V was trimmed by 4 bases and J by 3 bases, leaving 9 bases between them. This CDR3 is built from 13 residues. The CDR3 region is CAISAGGEETQYF. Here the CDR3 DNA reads TGTGCCATCAGTGCCGGAGGGGAAGAGACCCAGTACTTC.

Here the CDR3 reads CATSREGGQPQHF. The CDR3 coding sequence is TGTGCCACCAGCAGGGAAGGGGGTCAGCCCCAGCATTTT. The chain employs TRBV15 and TRBJ1-5; a weak D match, TRBD1 (6 bases). Germline values: CDR1 LNHNV, CDR2 YYDKDF (reference sequence). V was pared by 3 bases and J by 6 bases, with 9 bases between. The CDR3 is 13 residues long.

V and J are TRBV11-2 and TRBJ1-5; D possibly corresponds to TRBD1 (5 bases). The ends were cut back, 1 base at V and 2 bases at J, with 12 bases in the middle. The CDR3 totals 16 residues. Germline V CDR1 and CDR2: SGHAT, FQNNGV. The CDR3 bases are TGTGCCAGCAGCTTAGGTGCTGGGGGGGGCAATCAGCCCCAGCATTTT. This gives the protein CASSLGAGGGNQPQHF.

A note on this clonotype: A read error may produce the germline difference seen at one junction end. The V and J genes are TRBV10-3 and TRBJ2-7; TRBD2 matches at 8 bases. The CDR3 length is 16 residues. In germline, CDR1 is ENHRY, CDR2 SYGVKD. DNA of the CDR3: TGTGCCAGCAGTTACTTGGGCCGGGGGGGCTCCTACGAGCAGTACTTC. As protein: CASSYLGRGGSYEQYF.

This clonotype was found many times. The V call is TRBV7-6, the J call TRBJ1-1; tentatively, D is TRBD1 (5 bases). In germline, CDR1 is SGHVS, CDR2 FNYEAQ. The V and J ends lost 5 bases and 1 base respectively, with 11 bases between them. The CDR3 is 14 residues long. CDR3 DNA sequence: TGTGCCAGCAGCCCATTTGACAGGAACACTGAAGCTTTCTTT. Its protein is CASSPFDRNTEAFF.

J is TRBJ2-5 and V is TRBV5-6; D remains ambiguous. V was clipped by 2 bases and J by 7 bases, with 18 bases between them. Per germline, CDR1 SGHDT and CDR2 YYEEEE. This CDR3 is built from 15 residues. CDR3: CASSFWNSLRRTQYF. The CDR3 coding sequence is TGTGCCAGCAGCTTTTGGAACAGCCTCCGAAGGACCCAGTACTTC.

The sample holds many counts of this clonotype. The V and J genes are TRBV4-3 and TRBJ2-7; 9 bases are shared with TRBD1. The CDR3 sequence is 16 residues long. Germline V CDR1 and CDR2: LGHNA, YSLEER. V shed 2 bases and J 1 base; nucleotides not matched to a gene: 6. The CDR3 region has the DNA TGCGCCAGCAGCCAACACCGGGACAGGGCATCCTACGAGCAGTACTTC. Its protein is CASSQHRDRASYEQYF.

The CDR3 reads CASSGAGPSNEKLFF. The CDR3 region has the DNA TGTGCCAGCAGCGGAGCCGGGCCGTCTAATGAAAAACTGTTTTTT. The chain combines TRBV9 with TRBJ1-4; D remains unclear. Germline CDR1 SGDLS, CDR2 YYNGEE. V was cut by 3 bases and J by 3 bases, with 12 bases left in between. This CDR3 has 15 amino acids.